These 22 T cell receptor beta chains were all obtained from the same sample, sequenced in a study of blood T cell repertoires in COVID-19 (dated by TCRdb to 2018 to 2021). The library came from the immunoSEQ multiplex PCR assay. What TCRdb holds here is the immuneACCESS table cut down to in-frame rearrangements. Part of the clones is not present; checked against another copy, under half of the missing clones reflect an unresolved V gene, and the others are unexplained. The sample table contains around 60,000 clones; only one count was recorded for 81% of them. The ten largest make up 14% to 15% of the sample. Sequencing used peripheral blood. These receptors came from a man aged 80 or over with acute or convalescent COVID-19.

Notes on this clone: The same CDR3 is also encoded by other DNA sequences in this sample. The V gene is TRBV18, the J gene TRBJ2-1; D is ambiguous. Germline-derived CDR1 and CDR2 are KGHSH and LQKENI. Deletions cut 0 bases from V and 7 bases from J, with 4 bases between. The CDR3 sequence is 12 residues long. The CDR3 reads CASSPPLNEQFF. For the CDR3, the DNA is TGTGCCAGCTCACCACCCCTTAATGAGCAGTTCTTC.

The gene calls are TRBV28 and TRBJ1-4; D unclear. The germline CDR1 and CDR2 sequences are MDHEN and SYDVKM. The ends were cut back, 8 bases at V and 12 bases at J, with 19 bases in the middle. The CDR3 loop spans 13 amino acids. As DNA, the CDR3 is TGTGCCAGCGGGAGAGTTGACGGGGAAGAACTGTTTTTT. Protein: CASGRVDGEELFF.

V is TRBV29-1 and J is TRBJ2-7; D is uncertain. CDR1 is SQVTM and CDR2 is ANQGSEA in the germline V gene. This CDR3 spans 14 amino acids. Trimming took 1 base from V and 0 from J, leaving 10 bases between them. The CDR3 region is CSVEGDAGSYEQYF. The CDR3 DNA reads TGCAGCGTTGAAGGTGATGCAGGCTCCTACGAGCAGTACTTC.

V is TRBV4-1 and J is TRBJ2-7, with 9 bases aligning to TRBD1. Germline V gene lookup returns CDR1 MGHRA and CDR2 YSYEKL. V lost 3 bases to trimming and J lost 13 bases; unmatched junction nucleotides: 10. The CDR3 length is 13 residues. The CDR3 bases are TGCGCCAGCAGCCAGGACTCCGGGACAGGGAAATACTTC. Protein product: CASSQDSGTGKYF.

Notes on this clone: At one end, the junction sequence differs from germline, possibly due to a read error. The chain is built from TRBV2 and TRBJ1-1; D is uncertain. The germline gives CDR1 SNHLY, CDR2 FYNNEI. The CDR3 is 12 residues long. CDR3 region: CASREANSEAFF. The CDR3 bases are TGTGCCAGCAGGGAAGCAAACAGCGAAGCTTTCTTT.

The CDR3: CASSLAGTSLSSYEQFF. In DNA form, the CDR3 reads TGTGCCAGCAGCCTGGCGGGGACTAGCCTTAGCTCTTATGAGCAGTTCTTC. The rearrangement links TRBV5-6 to TRBJ2-1; 9 positions agree with TRBD2. Germline CDR1 SGHDT, CDR2 YYEEEE. CDR3 length: 17 amino acids. V was pared by 4 bases and J by 8 bases, with 16 bases of the junction left unmatched.

The chain employs TRBV30 and TRBJ2-2, with a tentative D call TRBD1 (5 bases). Trimming pared 3 bases from V and 1 base from J, leaving 9 bases between. The CDR3 sequence is 14 residues long. The germline V gene has CDR1 GTSNPN and CDR2 SVGIG (reference sequence). CDR3 sequence reads: CAWRQTVNTGELFF. The DNA of the CDR3 is TGTGCCTGGAGACAGACAGTGAACACCGGGGAGCTGTTTTTT.

This clone was detected only a few times. The chain recombines TRBV7-9 with TRBJ1-2, with D unresolved. V lost 5 bases to trimming and J lost 3 bases, with 7 bases between them. The CDR3 is 12 amino acids. Per the germline V gene, CDR1 is SEHNR and CDR2 is FQNEAQ (reference sequence). The CDR3 spells CASSRQDYGYTF. As DNA, the CDR3 is TGTGCCAGCAGCCGGCAGGACTATGGCTACACCTTC.

The V and J genes are TRBV6-6 and TRBJ1-4; 9 positions agree with TRBD1. The V and J ends lost 7 bases and 6 bases, in that order; junction bases with no gene match: 9. Germline lookup yields CDR1 MNHNY and CDR2 SVGAGI (reference sequence). This CDR3 has 15 residues. The CDR3 bases are TGTGCCAGCACCAAAGGCGGGACAGGGCATGAAAAACTGTTTTTT. Translated: CASTKGGTGHEKLFF.

This chain links TRBV2 with TRBJ1-3; no clear D gene. The germline V and J ends were trimmed by 8 bases and 2 bases, with 10 bases remaining between them. CDR1 is SNHLY, CDR2 FYNNEI, per germline. The CDR3 is 13 amino acids. The CDR3 nucleotides are TGTGCCAGCGTCGACACCCCTGGAAACACCATATATTTT. As protein: CASVDTPGNTIYF.

The V gene is TRBV10-3, the J gene TRBJ2-3; 10 bases line up with TRBD2. Germline lookup yields CDR1 ENHRY and CDR2 SYGVKD. J lost 4 bases, V lost 7 bases, and 2 bases had no gene match. This CDR3 comprises 13 residues. CDR3 coding DNA: TGTGCCATCACCGGGACTAGCGCAGATACGCAGTATTTT. The encoded protein is CAITGTSADTQYF.

In DNA form, the CDR3 reads TGTGCCAGCTCACCGCGCAGGGAGGACGAAAAACTGTTTTTT. Translated: CASSPRREDEKLFF. The J gene is TRBJ1-4, the V gene TRBV18; D might be TRBD1 (5 bases). The V and J ends lost 3 bases and 8 bases respectively, with 13 bases between them. The germline gives CDR1 KGHSH, CDR2 LQKENI. The CDR3 runs 14 residues.

This clone was observed a handful of times. V usage is TRBV7-3 and J usage is TRBJ1-1; perhaps TRBD1 as D (6 bases). The length of the CDR3 is 13 residues. Germline CDR1 reads SGHTA; CDR2 reads FQGTGA. V was cut by 3 bases and J by 3 bases, with 8 bases left in between. For the CDR3, the DNA is TGTGCCAGCAGCTTGGACAGCGACACTGAAGCTTTCTTT. This sequence encodes CASSLDSDTEAFF.

V is TRBV15 and J is TRBJ1-1; 9 bases are a match to TRBD1. J lost 0 bases, V lost 3 bases, and 8 bases had no gene match. CDR1 and CDR2 from the germline V gene are LNHNV and YYDKDF (reference sequence). This CDR3 is built from 17 residues. DNA for the CDR3: TGTGCCACCAGCAGGGACAGGGGAATTACTTTGAACACTGAAGCTTTCTTT. Its translation is CATSRDRGITLNTEAFF.

This clone has a count of ten or more. This sequence joins TRBV3-1 (or the pseudogene TRBV3-2) and TRBJ2-7, with 7 bases lining up with TRBD1. Germline CDR1 is LGHDT and CDR2 is YNNKEL (reference sequence). The V segment lost 4 bases and the J segment 5 bases; nucleotides outside the gene matches: 11. This CDR3 region has 15 residues. As DNA, the CDR3 is TGTGCCAGCAGCCTATACCGGGACAGACGAGACGAGCAGTACTTC. It yields the protein CASSLYRDRRDEQYF.

The chain has TRBV6-2 or TRBV6-3 and TRBJ1-5, with a possible D match to TRBD1 (5 bases). This CDR3 spans 14 amino acids. With 2 bases removed from V and 2 bases from J, the gap between germline ends came to 7 bases. CDR1 is MNHEY, CDR2 SVGEGT, per germline. The CDR3 sequence: CASSYVRGNQPQHF. CDR3 nucleotides: TGTGCCAGCAGTTACGTCAGGGGCAATCAGCCCCAGCATTTT.

The J gene is TRBJ2-7, the V gene TRBV19, with D unclear. V was pared by 3 bases and J by 3 bases, with 9 bases between. The CDR3 spans 13 residues. Germline-derived CDR1 and CDR2 are LNHDA and SQIVND (reference sequence). The CDR3 protein is CASSMRRNYEQYF. The DNA for the CDR3 is TGTGCCAGTAGTATGCGCAGGAACTACGAGCAGTACTTC. Full variable domain (missing parts from reference TRBV19 and TRBJ2-7): DGGITQSPKYLFRKEGQNVTLSCEQNLNHDAMYWYRQDPGQGLRLIYYSQIVNDFQKGDIAEGYSVSREKKESFPLTVTSAQKNPTAFYLCASSMRRNYEQYFGPGTRLTVT.

The chain combines TRBV19 with TRBJ1-5; 9 nucleotides line up with TRBD1. CDR3 size: 16 residues. V lost 5 bases to trimming and J lost 3 bases; unmatched junction nucleotides: 8. From germline, CDR1 is LNHDA and CDR2 SQIVND (reference sequence). The CDR3 loop reads CASSRTGQGYNQPQHF. The CDR3 DNA sequence: TGTGCCAGTAGTCGAACGGGACAGGGATACAATCAGCCCCAGCATTTT.

The chain couples TRBV4-1 to TRBJ2-7, with D perhaps TRBD1 (6 bases). CDR3 length: 15 amino acids. CDR1 and CDR2 from the germline V gene are MGHRA and YSYEKL. V was trimmed by 1 base and J by 4 bases, leaving 14 bases between them. The CDR3 DNA follows: TGCGCCAGCAGCCAAGCTCCCCCCGGACAGTACGAGCAGTACTTC. This translates into CASSQAPPGQYEQYF.

The V gene is TRBV9, the J gene TRBJ2-5; D is uncertain. CDR1 is SGDLS, CDR2 YYNGEE, per germline. V was trimmed by 0 bases and J by 5 bases, leaving 5 bases between them. The CDR3 has 12 residues. The CDR3 DNA sequence: TGTGCCAGCAGCGTAGATGAGGAGACCCAGTACTTC. Translation: CASSVDEETQYF.

V gene TRBV4-2 combines with J gene TRBJ2-2; no clear D. CDR3 size: 13 residues. CDR1 and CDR2 (germline): LGHNA, YNFKEQ. V dropped 0 bases and J dropped 8 bases, with 7 bases sitting between them. CDR3 sequence: CASSQDGRGELFF. CDR3 sequence (DNA): TGTGCCAGCAGCCAAGATGGGCGTGGGGAGCTGTTTTTT.

This clone was detected only a few times. The V call is TRBV4-1, the J call TRBJ2-7; perhaps TRBD1 as D (5 bases). Germline V gene data show CDR1 as MGHRA and CDR2 as YSYEKL. The CDR3 is 15 residues long. V shed 1 base and J shed 3 bases, with 13 bases lying between them. CDR3 residues: CASSQGQGIYYEQYF. DNA for the CDR3: TGCGCCAGCAGCCAAGGGCAGGGAATTTACTACGAGCAGTACTTC.